Listed below are T cell receptor beta chains from one sample, sequenced in a study of shared T cell receptors in the human thymus. TCRdb's copy holds only in-frame clones and misses some; the assay was immunoSEQ multiplex PCR. This repertoire shows 700,000 or so clones, approximately 83% found once; its top ten account for roughly 0.01%. The same data also contributed to another study, on human thymus T cells.

Sequenced sample: thymocytes. These receptors originate from a girl under three years old with a congenital heart defect. The CDR3 runs from the conserved cysteine through the conserved F or W. The D gene is left open where the match is weak. Not every row has a clone size; where given, it reads once, few, many or a size class.

clone size,V gene,J gene,D gene,CDR3 protein,CDR3 DNA
NA,TRBV4-3,TRBJ1-1,NA,CASSHSWAGMGLNTEAFF,TGCGCCAGCAGCCATTCCTGGGCAGGGATGGGCCTAAACACTGAAGCTTTCTTT
NA,TRBV27,TRBJ2-7,NA,CASSWGRVGEQYF,TGTGCCAGCAGTTGGGGGCGAGTTGGAGAGCAGTACTTC
NA,TRBV14,TRBJ2-3,NA,CASSQGIATDTQYF,TGTGCCAGCAGCCAAGGGATAGCGACAGATACGCAGTATTTT
NA,TRBV5-8,TRBJ1-2,TRBD1,CASSVPGQGRSYGYTF,TGTGCCAGCAGCGTCCCGGGACAGGGACGGAGCTATGGCTACACCTTC
NA,TRBV5-6,TRBJ2-5,NA,CASSPRQVLETQYF,TGTGCCAGCAGCCCCCGACAGGTATTAGAGACCCAGTACTTC
NA,TRBV15,TRBJ1-1,NA,CATSRALGRAVDAFF,TGTGCCACCAGCAGAGCCCTCGGCAGGGCGGTAGACGCTTTCTTT
NA,TRBV18,TRBJ1-1,NA,CASSPWRNTEAFF,TGTGCCAGCTCACCTTGGAGGAACACTGAAGCTTTCTTT
NA,TRBV11-2,TRBJ2-3,TRBD2,CASSRTSGGGIDTQYF,TGTGCCAGCAGCCGGACTAGCGGGGGGGGAATAGATACGCAGTATTTT
NA,TRBV7-2,TRBJ1-3,NA,CASSRRWHSNGNTIYF,TGTGCCAGCAGTCGTCGCTGGCATTCCAACGGGAACACCATATATTTT
once,TRBV4-1,TRBJ1-6,NA,CASSQGPYVWGLENSPLHF,TGCGCCAGCAGCCAAGGGCCATATGTTTGGGGACTGGAGAATTCACCCCTCCACTTT
NA,TRBV10-3,TRBJ2-7,TRBD2,CAISGHRDYPSYEQYF,TGTGCCATCAGTGGGCACCGGGACTACCCAAGCTACGAGCAGTACTTC
NA,TRBV5-1,TRBJ2-1,TRBD2,CASSLLPLAGIYNEQFF,TGCGCCAGCAGCTTGCTCCCACTAGCGGGGATATACAATGAGCAGTTCTTC
NA,TRBV15,TRBJ1-1,NA,CATSRDPYSEAFF,TGTGCCACCAGCAGAGATCCGTATTCTGAAGCTTTCTTT
few,TRBV4-3,TRBJ2-6,NA,CASSHTTGNGVSGANVLTF,TGCGCCAGCAGCCATACTACAGGGAATGGTGTCTCTGGGGCCAACGTCCTGACTTTC
NA,TRBV21-1,TRBJ1-5,NA,CASSKGGRGDRDNQPQHF,TGTGCCAGCAGCAAAGGGGGGAGGGGGGACAGGGACAATCAGCCCCAGCATTTT
NA,TRBV4-3,TRBJ2-2,NA,CASSPTVGTQPTGELFF,TGCGCCAGCAGCCCTACCGTCGGGACTCAACCCACCGGGGAGCTGTTTTTT
once,TRBV15,TRBJ1-3,NA,CATSSTIRHGESLGEGNTIYF,TGTGCCACCAGCTCGACGATACGGCACGGGGAGAGTTTAGGTGAGGGAAACACCATATATTTT
few,TRBV7-9,TRBJ2-1,TRBD1,CASSKGDSHSLDNEQFF,TGTGCCAGCAGCAAAGGGGACAGCCATAGCCTGGACAATGAGCAGTTCTTC
NA,TRBV6-6,TRBJ2-1,TRBD2,CASRLILAGGINEQFF,TGTGCCAGCAGGCTCATACTAGCGGGGGGGATCAATGAGCAGTTCTTC
NA,TRBV9,TRBJ2-3,TRBD1,CASSVSRQGPDTQYF,TGTGCCAGCAGCGTATCTCGACAGGGGCCAGATACGCAGTATTTT
NA,TRBV4-3,TRBJ1-1,NA,CASSPRQGMNTEAFF,TGCGCCAGCAGCCCCAGGCAGGGGATGAACACTGAAGCTTTCTTT
NA,TRBV11-2,TRBJ2-1,NA,CASSLGRPARKKNYNEQFF,TGTGCCAGCAGCTTAGGGAGGCCAGCTCGTAAAAAAAACTACAATGAGCAGTTCTTC
NA,TRBV2,TRBJ2-1,TRBD1,CASSEDCRDRGYNEQFF,TGTGCCAGCAGTGAAGACTGCCGGGACAGGGGCTACAATGAGCAGTTCTTC
NA,TRBV5-6,TRBJ1-2,NA,CASSLGGDGLNYGYTF,TGTGCCAGCAGCTTGGGGGGGGACGGACTAAACTATGGCTACACCTTC
NA,TRBV9,TRBJ2-1,NA,CASSVQGGNEQFF,TGTGCCAGCAGCGTACAAGGGGGCAATGAGCAGTTCTTC
NA,TRBV10-3,TRBJ2-7,TRBD2,CAISELQRGDYEQYF,TGTGCCATCAGTGAGTTACAGCGGGGGGACTACGAGCAGTACTTC
NA,TRBV7-9,TRBJ1-2,NA,CASSLARDYGYTF,TGTGCCAGCAGCTTAGCCCGGGACTATGGCTACACCTTC
NA,TRBV18,TRBJ1-2,TRBD1,CASSPPGTGANYGYTF,TGTGCCAGCTCACCACCCGGGACAGGGGCTAACTATGGCTACACCTTC
few,TRBV10-1,TRBJ2-2,TRBD1,CATVTGERTGELFF,TGCGCCACTGTCACAGGGGAGAGGACCGGGGAGCTGTTTTTT
few,TRBV5-4,TRBJ1-2,TRBD1,CASSSAGDSQYYGYTF,TGTGCCAGCAGCTCCGCCGGGGACAGCCAGTACTATGGCTACACCTTC
NA,TRBV4-1,TRBJ1-2,NA,CASSHTPPYMDGYTF,TGCGCCAGCAGCCATACACCCCCGTACATGGATGGCTACACCTTC
NA,TRBV25-1,TRBJ1-2,NA,CASSPAGRGYGYTF,TGTGCCAGCAGTCCCGCCGGGAGGGGATATGGCTACACCTTC
NA,TRBV7-9,TRBJ2-7,TRBD1,CASSLARTGLDMYF,TGTGCCAGCAGCTTAGCGCGGACAGGGCTGGACATGTACTTC
NA,TRBV6-1,TRBJ1-6,NA,CASRRGPNSPLHF,TGTGCCAGCAGGCGGGGACCCAATTCACCCCTCCACTTT
NA,TRBV5-1,TRBJ1-4,NA,CASSLGAVNNEKLFF,TGCGCCAGCAGCTTGGGGGCAGTAAATAATGAAAAACTGTTTTTT
NA,TRBV4-1,TRBJ1-1,TRBD1,CASSQRPGGTEAFF,TGCGCCAGCAGCCAAAGGCCAGGGGGCACTGAAGCTTTCTTT
NA,TRBV27,TRBJ2-7,NA,CASTRWTGRAYEQYF,TGTGCCAGCACCAGATGGACAGGGAGGGCCTACGAGCAGTACTTC
NA,TRBV19,TRBJ1-6,NA,CASSIVPGRDGATWPLHF,TGTGCCAGTAGTATAGTCCCCGGGCGGGACGGGGCGACGTGGCCCCTCCACTTT
once,TRBV5-6,TRBJ1-1,TRBD1,CASSSYLRGLDTEAFF,TGTGCCAGCAGCTCGTATTTGAGGGGGCTCGACACTGAAGCTTTCTTT
NA,TRBV4-3,TRBJ1-2,TRBD1,CASSQDWDRIGYTF,TGCGCCAGCAGCCAAGATTGGGACAGGATTGGCTACACCTTC
NA,TRBV7-8,TRBJ1-1,NA,CASSPGSGGTMNTEAFF,TGTGCCAGCAGCCCCGGATCCGGCGGAACTATGAACACTGAAGCTTTCTTT
NA,TRBV6-5,TRBJ1-6,NA,CASSYSDSYNSPLHF,TGTGCCAGCAGTTACTCGGACAGTTATAATTCACCCCTCCACTTT
NA,TRBV5-1,TRBJ1-6,TRBD1,CASSGGDRNNSPLHF,TGCGCCAGCAGCGGTGGGGACAGGAATAATTCACCCCTCCACTTT
NA,TRBV5-5,TRBJ2-3,TRBD2,CASSLDTRGGTDTQYF,TGTGCCAGCAGCTTGGATACTCGGGGGGGCACAGATACGCAGTATTTT
NA,TRBV15,TRBJ2-5,NA,CATSRDREFRETQYF,TGTGCCACCAGCAGAGATAGGGAGTTTCGAGAGACCCAGTACTTC
NA,TRBV19,TRBJ1-2,NA,CASSNTGQVRGYTF,TGTGCCAGTAGTAACACAGGGCAGGTTCGCGGCTACACCTTC
NA,TRBV5-5,TRBJ1-1,TRBD1,CASSFGARGQGPNTEAFF,TGTGCCAGCAGCTTTGGTGCTCGGGGACAGGGACCAAACACTGAAGCTTTCTTT
NA,TRBV2,TRBJ2-7,TRBD1,CASSEPGQGFYEQYF,TGTGCCAGCAGTGAACCGGGACAGGGATTTTACGAGCAGTACTTC
NA,TRBV7-9,TRBJ1-2,TRBD1,CASSFPGTGVPRSYGYTF,TGTGCCAGCAGCTTCCCCGGGACAGGGGTCCCTCGGAGCTATGGCTACACCTTC
NA,TRBV7-6,TRBJ1-3,NA,CASTPLTRTISGNTIYF,TGTGCCAGCACCCCGTTGACGAGGACAATCTCTGGAAACACCATATATTTT
once,TRBV14,TRBJ1-2,NA,CASSQDFRGSTFLGRNYGYTF,TGTGCCAGCAGCCAAGATTTCCGGGGATCTACATTCCTGGGAAGAAACTATGGCTACACCTTC
NA,TRBV7-9,TRBJ2-5,TRBD2,CASSLSAGEETQYF,TGTGCCAGCAGCTTATCGGCGGGGGAAGAGACCCAGTACTTC
NA,TRBV4-3,TRBJ1-2,NA,CASSQDHPADRSLKGYTF,TGCGCCAGCAGCCAAGATCACCCGGCTGACAGGTCGCTAAAAGGCTACACCTTC
few,TRBV28,TRBJ2-5,NA,CASSSQDRQETQYF,TGTGCCAGCAGTTCACAGGACAGACAAGAGACCCAGTACTTC
NA,TRBV28,TRBJ2-2,NA,CVWARYANTGELFF,TGTGTTTGGGCCAGGTACGCGAACACCGGGGAGCTGTTTTTT
NA,TRBV14,TRBJ2-5,NA,CASSYDQALQETQYF,TGTGCCAGCAGCTACGATCAGGCCTTACAAGAGACCCAGTACTTC
NA,TRBV5-5,TRBJ1-5,NA,CASSGGQGVRNQPQHF,TGTGCCAGCAGCGGGGGCCAAGGGGTTCGCAATCAGCCCCAGCATTTT
NA,TRBV7-8,TRBJ2-5,TRBD2,CASSRGLGYQETQYF,TGTGCCAGCAGCCGGGGACTAGGGTACCAAGAGACCCAGTACTTC
NA,TRBV7-2,TRBJ2-6,TRBD1,CASSAWWQGAAGANVLTF,TGTGCCAGCAGCGCATGGTGGCAGGGGGCGGCTGGGGCCAACGTCCTGACTTTC